This TCR beta chain appears in the sequencing data of a study of T-cell memory formation after mild COVID-19. Study findings and constraints: Clones that contracted clustered mainly in CM and EM if CD4+ and in EMRA if CD8+. Clones contracting over day 15 to 85 were CD4/CD8 balanced, with later expanders leaning CD4+.

Of note for this clonotype: The antigen is unknown.

V dropped 1 base and J dropped 7 bases, with 11 bases sitting between them. The CDR3 spans 15 residues. From germline, CDR1 is LGHNA and CDR2 YSLEER. TCRdb fed the 5' RACE reads into MiXCR, producing one record per CDR3 protein. The data hold hundreds of thousands of distinct CDR3 sequences, with 20% to 25% observed a single time. Specimen: PBMCs or a T cell subset sorted from them (not recorded which). V and J are TRBV4-3 and TRBJ1-6, with a possible D match to TRBD1 (5 bases). This receptor was identified in an adult woman who had mild COVID-19 (a few samples of this study predate the infection). Cell type and time point are not known. CDR3 sequence reads: CASSQAQGTNSPLHF. For the CDR3, the DNA is TGCGCCAGCAGCCAAGCGCAGGGTACAAATTCACCCCTCCACTTT.